This is a list of T cell receptor beta chains from one sample in a study of blood T cell repertoires in COVID-19. Sequenced by immunoSEQ multiplex PCR; TCRdb stores in-frame clones only, minus some. The data show around 370,000 clones, 88% seen once. The sample consisted of PBMCs or T cells enriched from blood (not recorded which). All receptors derive from a woman between 18 and 30 years old who had recovered from COVID-19. Both conserved end residues are part of each CDR3. The D gene is left open where the match is weak. The size entry is marked missing in some rows and otherwise reads once, few, many or a size class.

clone_size: once
d_call: -
j_call: TRBJ2-5
v_call: TRBV9
cdr3_aa: CASSVWQGQETQYF
cdr3_nt: TGTGCCAGCAGCGTATGGCAGGGTCAAGAGACCCAGTACTTC

clone_size: -
d_call: -
j_call: TRBJ2-2
v_call: TRBV9
cdr3_aa: CASSVGDTGELFF
cdr3_nt: TGTGCCAGCAGCGTAGGCGACACCGGGGAGCTGTTTTTT

clone_size: -
d_call: -
j_call: TRBJ2-7
v_call: TRBV4-3
cdr3_aa: CASSQDWDTSYEQYF
cdr3_nt: TGCGCCAGCAGCCAAGATTGGGACACATCGTACGAGCAGTACTTC

clone_size: -
d_call: -
j_call: TRBJ1-3
v_call: TRBV7-2
cdr3_aa: CASSLEGRVSGNTIYF
cdr3_nt: TGTGCCAGCAGCTTGGAGGGCCGAGTTTCTGGAAACACCATATATTTT

clone_size: -
d_call: -
j_call: TRBJ1-2
v_call: TRBV9
cdr3_aa: CASSVGTGRVEDGYTF
cdr3_nt: TGTGCCAGCAGCGTAGGAACCGGTCGGGTCGAAGATGGCTACACCTTC

clone_size: once
d_call: -
j_call: TRBJ1-1
v_call: TRBV7-3
cdr3_aa: CASSLRAEGTEAFF
cdr3_nt: TGTGCCAGCAGCTTACGTGCGGAGGGCACTGAAGCTTTCTTT

clone_size: -
d_call: TRBD1
j_call: TRBJ1-6
v_call: TRBV13
cdr3_aa: CASSFLQGSNNSPLHF
cdr3_nt: TGTGCCAGCAGCTTTTTACAGGGGAGTAATAATTCACCCCTCCACTTT

clone_size: -
d_call: -
j_call: TRBJ2-7
v_call: TRBV2
cdr3_aa: CASSDAYEQYF
cdr3_nt: TGTGCCAGCAGTGACGCCTACGAGCAGTACTTC

clone_size: -
d_call: TRBD1
j_call: TRBJ2-2
v_call: TRBV29-1
cdr3_aa: CSAQGARTGELFF
cdr3_nt: TGCAGCGCACAGGGGGCGCGCACCGGGGAGCTGTTTTTT

clone_size: -
d_call: TRBD1
j_call: TRBJ1-1
v_call: TRBV13
cdr3_aa: CASSSYLRQGINTEAFF
cdr3_nt: TGTGCCAGCAGCTCGTACCTTCGACAGGGGATAAACACTGAAGCTTTCTTT

clone_size: once
d_call: TRBD2
j_call: TRBJ2-7
v_call: TRBV6-5
cdr3_aa: CASSSPLSGGEQYF
cdr3_nt: TGTGCCAGCAGTTCACCCCTCTCGGGAGGCGAGCAGTACTTC

clone_size: -
d_call: TRBD1
j_call: TRBJ2-3
v_call: TRBV4-1
cdr3_aa: CASSQGWDRYTDTQYF
cdr3_nt: TGCGCCAGCAGCCAAGGGTGGGACAGGTACACAGATACGCAGTATTTT

clone_size: -
d_call: TRBD2
j_call: TRBJ2-7
v_call: TRBV5-6
cdr3_aa: CASSLDGGEQYF
cdr3_nt: TGTGCCAGCAGCTTGGACGGGGGGGAGCAGTACTTC

clone_size: -
d_call: TRBD1
j_call: TRBJ2-5
v_call: TRBV11-2
cdr3_aa: CASRYRTGETQYF
cdr3_nt: TGTGCCAGCAGATACAGGACAGGAGAGACCCAGTACTTC

clone_size: -
d_call: TRBD1
j_call: TRBJ2-3
v_call: TRBV5-6
cdr3_aa: CASSPGTGGIDTQYF
cdr3_nt: TGTGCCAGCAGCCCAGGGACAGGGGGCATAGATACGCAGTATTTT

clone_size: once
d_call: TRBD1
j_call: TRBJ2-7
v_call: TRBV5-5
cdr3_aa: CASSVGQGTLEQYF
cdr3_nt: TGTGCCAGCAGCGTGGGACAGGGGACCCTCGAGCAGTACTTC

clone_size: -
d_call: -
j_call: TRBJ2-7
v_call: TRBV7-2
cdr3_aa: CASSPVAASYEQYF
cdr3_nt: TGTGCCAGCAGCCCCGTGGCGGCATCCTACGAGCAGTACTTC

clone_size: -
d_call: -
j_call: TRBJ2-3
v_call: TRBV11-3
cdr3_aa: CASSEDGSSTDTQYF
cdr3_nt: TGTGCCAGCAGCGAAGATGGGAGTAGCACAGATACGCAGTATTTT

clone_size: -
d_call: -
j_call: TRBJ1-4
v_call: TRBV4-2
cdr3_aa: CASSQERMRPSGEKLFF
cdr3_nt: TGTGCCAGCAGCCAAGAACGTATGAGACCATCGGGTGAAAAACTGTTTTTT

clone_size: -
d_call: TRBD1
j_call: TRBJ1-4
v_call: TRBV28
cdr3_aa: CASTSWGQVNEKLFF
cdr3_nt: TGTGCCAGCACCAGCTGGGGACAGGTTAATGAAAAACTGTTTTTT

clone_size: -
d_call: TRBD1
j_call: TRBJ1-2
v_call: TRBV2
cdr3_aa: CASSGRDRVNYGYTF
cdr3_nt: TGTGCCAGCAGCGGGAGGGACAGAGTAAACTATGGCTACACCTTC

clone_size: -
d_call: TRBD1
j_call: TRBJ2-7
v_call: TRBV10-1
cdr3_aa: CASSALGGQGIYEQYF
cdr3_nt: TGCGCCAGCAGTGCCTTGGGGGGACAGGGGATCTACGAGCAGTACTTC

clone_size: -
d_call: -
j_call: TRBJ1-5
v_call: TRBV5-6
cdr3_aa: CASSLLGTLNQPQHF
cdr3_nt: TGTGCCAGCAGCTTGCTCGGGACTTTGAATCAGCCCCAGCATTTT

clone_size: -
d_call: TRBD1
j_call: TRBJ1-1
v_call: TRBV27
cdr3_aa: CASSFPGGGYTEAFF
cdr3_nt: TGTGCCAGCAGTTTCCCAGGGGGCGGATACACTGAAGCTTTCTTT

clone_size: few
d_call: TRBD1
j_call: TRBJ2-1
v_call: TRBV6-5
cdr3_aa: CASRGTGDRNEQFF
cdr3_nt: TGTGCCAGTCGTGGGACAGGGGATCGCAATGAGCAGTTCTTC

clone_size: -
d_call: -
j_call: TRBJ1-6
v_call: TRBV12-3/TRBV12-4
cdr3_aa: CASSSDTGGPLHF
cdr3_nt: TGTGCCAGCAGTTCTGACACGGGAGGACCCCTCCACTTT

clone_size: -
d_call: TRBD2
j_call: TRBJ2-7
v_call: TRBV6-2/TRBV6-3
cdr3_aa: CASSYSFFGPGLAHEQYF
cdr3_nt: TGTGCCAGCAGTTACTCCTTTTTCGGCCCGGGACTAGCCCACGAGCAGTACTTC

clone_size: -
d_call: TRBD2
j_call: TRBJ2-3
v_call: TRBV3-1/TRBV3-2
cdr3_aa: CASSQVLAGVDTQYF
cdr3_nt: TGTGCCAGCAGCCAAGTGCTAGCGGGGGTAGATACGCAGTATTTT

clone_size: -
d_call: TRBD1
j_call: TRBJ2-7
v_call: TRBV7-8
cdr3_aa: CASSRRDRGYEQYF
cdr3_nt: TGTGCCAGCAGCAGGCGGGACAGGGGGTACGAGCAGTACTTC

clone_size: -
d_call: -
j_call: TRBJ1-3
v_call: TRBV7-2
cdr3_aa: CASSLEAGGNTIYF
cdr3_nt: TGTGCCAGCAGCTTAGAGGCAGGGGGAAACACCATATATTTT

clone_size: -
d_call: TRBD1
j_call: TRBJ1-6
v_call: TRBV19
cdr3_aa: CASSTGTEVYNSPLHF
cdr3_nt: TGTGCCAGTAGCACCGGGACAGAGGTCTATAATTCACCCCTCCACTTT

clone_size: -
d_call: -
j_call: TRBJ1-1
v_call: TRBV5-1
cdr3_aa: CASSLEGLRTEAFF
cdr3_nt: TGCGCCAGCAGCTTGGAGGGGTTGAGGACTGAAGCTTTCTTT

clone_size: -
d_call: -
j_call: TRBJ1-4
v_call: TRBV5-1
cdr3_aa: CASSPTNGVNEKLFF
cdr3_nt: TGCGCCAGCAGCCCGACGAACGGGGTTAATGAAAAACTGTTTTTT

clone_size: -
d_call: TRBD1
j_call: TRBJ2-2
v_call: TRBV7-9
cdr3_aa: CASRPGTANTGELFF
cdr3_nt: TGTGCCAGCAGACCCGGGACAGCTAACACCGGGGAGCTGTTTTTT

clone_size: once
d_call: TRBD2
j_call: TRBJ2-1
v_call: TRBV6-2/TRBV6-3
cdr3_aa: CASSHIVTSGGVPFF
cdr3_nt: TGTGCCAGCAGTCACATTGTAACTAGCGGGGGGGTTCCGTTCTTC

clone_size: -
d_call: -
j_call: TRBJ2-7
v_call: TRBV24-1
cdr3_aa: CATSDSRFYYEQYF
cdr3_nt: TGTGCCACCAGTGATTCGAGGTTCTACTACGAGCAGTACTTC

clone_size: -
d_call: -
j_call: TRBJ2-5
v_call: TRBV5-4
cdr3_aa: CASSRRDGETQYF
cdr3_nt: TGTGCCAGCAGCCGCAGGGATGGGGAGACCCAGTACTTC

clone_size: -
d_call: -
j_call: TRBJ1-2
v_call: TRBV10-3
cdr3_aa: CAIAGTGRYGYTF
cdr3_nt: TGTGCCATAGCCGGTACAGGGCGTTATGGCTACACCTTC

clone_size: -
d_call: -
j_call: TRBJ1-2
v_call: TRBV5-1
cdr3_aa: CASSSEDSLRGYTF
cdr3_nt: TGCGCCAGCAGCTCCGAAGACTCCTTACGGGGCTACACCTTC

clone_size: once
d_call: TRBD1
j_call: TRBJ1-2
v_call: TRBV27
cdr3_aa: CATMTGRYGYTF
cdr3_nt: TGTGCCACTATGACAGGGCGCTATGGCTACACCTTC

clone_size: -
d_call: -
j_call: TRBJ1-1
v_call: TRBV6-6
cdr3_aa: CASSYFGGREGTEAFF
cdr3_nt: TGTGCCAGCAGTTACTTTGGGGGCAGGGAGGGTACTGAAGCTTTCTTT

clone_size: once
d_call: -
j_call: TRBJ1-2
v_call: TRBV5-4
cdr3_aa: CASSLVGADNYGYTF
cdr3_nt: TGTGCCAGCAGCTTGGTCGGAGCAGATAACTATGGCTACACCTTC

clone_size: -
d_call: TRBD1
j_call: TRBJ1-1
v_call: TRBV7-8
cdr3_aa: CASSPTGALATEAFF
cdr3_nt: TGTGCCAGCAGCCCGACAGGGGCCCTGGCGACTGAAGCTTTCTTT

clone_size: -
d_call: -
j_call: TRBJ1-2
v_call: TRBV5-6
cdr3_aa: CASSLALGGIGGYTF
cdr3_nt: TGTGCCAGCAGCTTGGCCCTGGGGGGGATAGGTGGCTACACCTTC

clone_size: -
d_call: -
j_call: TRBJ1-3
v_call: TRBV9
cdr3_aa: CASSAEPSSGNTIYF
cdr3_nt: TGTGCCAGCAGCGCCGAACCGAGCTCTGGAAACACCATATATTTT

clone_size: -
d_call: TRBD1
j_call: TRBJ2-3
v_call: TRBV27
cdr3_aa: CASSSPGDRDPDTQYF
cdr3_nt: TGTGCCAGCAGTTCCCCGGGGGACAGGGATCCAGATACGCAGTATTTT

clone_size: -
d_call: TRBD2
j_call: TRBJ2-3
v_call: TRBV2
cdr3_aa: CASSEQRTSRADTQYF
cdr3_nt: TGTGCCAGCAGTGAACAACGGACTAGCAGGGCAGATACGCAGTATTTT

clone_size: -
d_call: -
j_call: TRBJ1-2
v_call: TRBV5-1
cdr3_aa: CASSLAPQGGGYTF
cdr3_nt: TGCGCCAGCAGCTTGGCCCCACAGGGTGGAGGCTACACCTTC

clone_size: -
d_call: TRBD2
j_call: TRBJ2-7
v_call: TRBV7-3
cdr3_aa: CASSSSGGWDEQYF
cdr3_nt: TGTGCCAGCAGCTCTAGCGGGGGCTGGGACGAGCAGTACTTC

clone_size: -
d_call: -
j_call: TRBJ2-2
v_call: TRBV21-1
cdr3_aa: CASSKGPLQPRGTGELFF
cdr3_nt: TGTGCCAGCAGCAAGGGGCCCCTACAGCCGCGGGGCACCGGGGAGCTGTTTTTT

clone_size: -
d_call: TRBD1
j_call: TRBJ1-2
v_call: TRBV27
cdr3_aa: CASSPSRDRGGLVYGYTF
cdr3_nt: TGTGCCAGCAGTCCAAGTCGGGACAGGGGAGGGTTAGTTTATGGCTACACCTTC

clone_size: -
d_call: TRBD1
j_call: TRBJ1-1
v_call: TRBV19
cdr3_aa: CASSTRTGRTEAFF
cdr3_nt: TGTGCCAGTAGTACCCGGACAGGGAGGACTGAAGCTTTCTTT

clone_size: once
d_call: -
j_call: TRBJ2-4
v_call: TRBV5-1
cdr3_aa: CASSFLPGRVKNIQYF
cdr3_nt: TGCGCCAGCAGCTTCCTTCCGGGCAGGGTCAAAAACATTCAGTACTTC

clone_size: -
d_call: TRBD1
j_call: TRBJ2-7
v_call: TRBV11-2
cdr3_aa: CASSSPAGQGSYEQYF
cdr3_nt: TGTGCCAGCAGCTCCCCGGCGGGACAGGGATCGTACGAGCAGTACTTC

clone_size: -
d_call: TRBD1
j_call: TRBJ2-7
v_call: TRBV7-2
cdr3_aa: CASSSQGASYEQYF
cdr3_nt: TGTGCCAGCAGCTCGCAGGGGGCCTCCTACGAGCAGTACTTC